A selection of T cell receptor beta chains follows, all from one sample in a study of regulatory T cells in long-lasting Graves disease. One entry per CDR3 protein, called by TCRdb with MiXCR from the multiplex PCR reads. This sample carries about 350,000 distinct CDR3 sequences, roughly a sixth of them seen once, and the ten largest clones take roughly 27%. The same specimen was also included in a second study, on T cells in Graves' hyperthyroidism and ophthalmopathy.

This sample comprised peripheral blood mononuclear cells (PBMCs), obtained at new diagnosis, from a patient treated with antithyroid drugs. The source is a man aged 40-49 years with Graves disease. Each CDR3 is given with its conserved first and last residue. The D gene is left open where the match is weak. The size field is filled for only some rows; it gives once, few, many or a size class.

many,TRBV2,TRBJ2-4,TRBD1,CASGKGQGWNIQYF,TGTGCCAGCGGAAAGGGACAGGGCTGGAATATTCAGTACTTC
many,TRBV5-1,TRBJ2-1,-,CASSLAGPTYNEQFF,TGCGCCAGCAGCTTGGCGGGGCCTACCTACAATGAGCAGTTCTTC
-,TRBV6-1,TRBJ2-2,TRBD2,CASKGLAGGTGELFF,TGTGCCAGCAAGGGACTAGCGGGGGGCACCGGAGAGCTGTTTTTT
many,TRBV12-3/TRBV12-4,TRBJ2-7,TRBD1,CASRGTGFYEQYF,TGTGCCAGCAGGGGGACAGGGTTCTACGAGCAGTACTTC
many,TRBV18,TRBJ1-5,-,CASSPGADSNQPQHF,TGTGCCAGCTCACCCGGGGCGGATAGCAATCAGCCCCAGCATTTT
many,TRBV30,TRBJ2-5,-,CAWSVGTRSVETQYF,TGTGCCTGGAGTGTGGGCACCCGGTCGGTGGAGACCCAGTACTTC
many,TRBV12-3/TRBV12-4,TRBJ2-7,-,CASSFGENYEQYF,TGTGCCAGCAGTTTTGGGGAGAACTACGAGCAGTACTTC
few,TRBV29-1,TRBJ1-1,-,CSVAPGWAMNTEAFF,TGCAGCGTCGCCCCGGGGTGGGCCATGAACACTGAAGCTTTCTTT
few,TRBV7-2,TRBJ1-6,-,CASSFYWASPLHF,TGTGCCAGCAGCTTTTACTGGGCCTCACCCCTCCACTTT
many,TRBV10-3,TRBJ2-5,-,CAISELRVSETQYF,TGTGCCATCAGTGAGCTCAGGGTCAGCGAGACCCAGTACTTC
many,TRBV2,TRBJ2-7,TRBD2,CASRLFSGLLSYEQYF,TGTGCCAGCAGGCTTTTTAGCGGGCTTCTCTCCTACGAGCAGTACTTC
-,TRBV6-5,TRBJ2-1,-,CASSYVPDFSYNEQFF,TGTGCCAGCAGTTACGTCCCCGACTTTTCCTACAATGAGCAGTTCTTC
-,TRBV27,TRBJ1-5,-,CASSLYQNQPQHF,TGTGCCAGCAGTTTATACCAGAATCAGCCCCAGCATTTT
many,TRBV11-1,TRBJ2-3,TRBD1,CASSSLAGTGDTQYF,TGTGCCAGCAGCTCATTAGCCGGGACAGGAGATACGCAGTATTTT
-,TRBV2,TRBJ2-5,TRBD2,CASSLAGGKEETQYF,TGTGCCAGCAGTCTAGCGGGGGGGAAGGAAGAGACCCAGTACTTC
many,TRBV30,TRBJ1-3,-,CAWSPGNTIYF,TGTGCCTGGAGTCCAGGAAACACCATATATTTT
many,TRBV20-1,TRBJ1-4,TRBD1,CSARGGGYEKLFF,TGCAGTGCTAGAGGAGGGGGCTATGAAAAACTGTTTTTT
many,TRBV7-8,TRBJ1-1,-,CASSYWTDNTEAFF,TGTGCCAGCAGCTATTGGACAGACAACACTGAAGCTTTCTTT
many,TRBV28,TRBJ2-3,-,CASSFGGRTDTQYF,TGTGCCAGCAGTTTTGGGGGGCGCACAGATACGCAGTATTTT
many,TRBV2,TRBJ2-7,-,CASRLDRGGYEQYF,TGTGCCAGCAGGCTAGACAGAGGAGGATACGAGCAGTACTTC
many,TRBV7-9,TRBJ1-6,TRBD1,CASSHRDSNSPLHF,TGTGCCAGCAGCCACCGGGACAGTAATTCACCCCTCCACTTT
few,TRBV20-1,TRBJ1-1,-,CSARDLFIAENTEAFF,TGCAGTGCTAGAGATCTGTTTATAGCCGAGAACACTGAAGCTTTCTTT
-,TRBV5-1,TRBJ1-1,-,CASREDYTEASF,TGCGCCAGCAGGGAGGACTACACTGAAGCTTCCTTT
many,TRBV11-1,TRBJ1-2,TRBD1,CASSPQGQGDYGYTF,TGTGCCAGCAGCCCCCAGGGACAGGGGGACTATGGCTACACCTTC
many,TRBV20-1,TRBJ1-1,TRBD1,CSARDRRLGAFF,TGCAGTGCTAGGGACAGGCGTTTAGGAGCTTTCTTT
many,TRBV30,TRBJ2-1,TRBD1,CAWGGSGTGEQFF,TGTGCCTGGGGGGGATCCGGGACAGGGGAGCAGTTCTTC
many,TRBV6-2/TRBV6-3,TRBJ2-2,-,CASSSWQNTGELFF,TGTGCCAGCAGTTCCTGGCAAAACACCGGGGAGCTGTTTTTT
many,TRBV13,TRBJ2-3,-,CASSQVVRGGRGTDTQYF,TGTGCCAGCAGCCAAGTAGTGAGGGGGGGCCGAGGCACAGATACGCAGTATTTT
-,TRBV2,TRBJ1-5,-,CASSDGNQPQHF,TGTGCCAGCAGTGACGGAAATCAGCCCCAGCATTTT
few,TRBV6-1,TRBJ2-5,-,CASSSAPETQYF,TGTGCCAGCAGTAGCGCCCCGGAGACCCAGTACTTC
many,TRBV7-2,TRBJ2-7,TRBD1,CASSLTYRGPYEQYF,TGTGCCAGCAGCTTAACTTACAGGGGGCCCTACGAGCAGTACTTC
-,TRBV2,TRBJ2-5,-,CASSGGSGKEETQYF,TGTGCCAGCAGTGGAGGATCAGGGAAGGAAGAGACCCAGTACTTC
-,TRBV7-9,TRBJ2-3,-,CASSRRLTDTQYF,TGTGCCAGCAGCCGCCGGCTAACAGATACGCAGTATTTT
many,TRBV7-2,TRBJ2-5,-,CASSLALWRGQETQYF,TGTGCCAGCAGCTTAGCGCTCTGGCGGGGCCAAGAGACCCAGTACTTC
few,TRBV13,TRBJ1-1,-,CASSLVGWGEEYTEAFF,TGTGCCAGCAGCTTGGTGGGGTGGGGGGAAGAGTACACTGAAGCTTTCTTT
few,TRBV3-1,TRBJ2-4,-,CASSQGGVRIQYF,TGTGCCAGCAGCCAAGGGGGGGTGAGAATTCAGTACTTC
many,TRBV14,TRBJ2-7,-,CASSLRRRGHEQYF,TGTGCCAGCAGCCTTAGGAGAAGGGGCCACGAGCAGTACTTC
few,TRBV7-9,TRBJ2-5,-,CASSPDTLDRKETQYF,TGTGCCAGCAGCCCAGATACTTTGGACAGAAAAGAGACCCAGTACTTC
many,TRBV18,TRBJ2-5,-,CASSPGIAEETQYF,TGTGCCAGCTCACCTGGGATAGCGGAAGAGACCCAGTACTTC
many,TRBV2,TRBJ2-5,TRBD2,CASSLAGGLETQYF,TGTGCCAGCAGTCTAGCGGGGGGGCTAGAGACCCAGTACTTC
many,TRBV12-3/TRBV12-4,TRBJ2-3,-,CASSVDGGTDTQYF,TGTGCCAGCAGTGTGGACGGAGGCACAGATACGCAGTATTTT
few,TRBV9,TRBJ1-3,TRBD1,CASGGQGFGNTIYF,TGTGCCAGCGGGGGACAGGGATTTGGAAACACCATATATTTT
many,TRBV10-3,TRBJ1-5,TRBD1,CAISDTGGGQPQHF,TGTGCCATCAGTGACACAGGGGGAGGACAGCCCCAGCATTTT
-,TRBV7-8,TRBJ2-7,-,CASSGRGPEQYF,TGTGCCAGCAGCGGAAGAGGGCCCGAGCAGTACTTC